A single sample is the source of the 31 T cell receptor beta chains below, sequenced in a study of T cell responses to AZD1222 COVID-19 vaccine (dated by TCRdb to about 2021). The sample's time point label, in plain terms: about 28 days (+/-7) after the second vaccine dose. The library was produced with the immunoSEQ multiplex PCR assay. TCRdb stores this immuneACCESS table with in-frame sequences only. Part of the clones is absent; in the studies checked, under half of the shortfall reflects unresolved V genes, and no reason is known for the rest. This sample gives around 170,000 clones in total; around nine tenths of them show up just once. The top ten constitute 11% of the sample. Sample: peripheral blood, taken 28 days after the second AZD1222 dose. Receptors were obtained from an adult who received the AZD1222 COVID-19 vaccine.

The V gene is TRBV7-2, the J gene TRBJ2-3, with unresolved D. The germline V gene has CDR1 SGHTA and CDR2 FQGNSA. V lost 10 bases and J 0 bases, leaving 14 bases between the germline ends. The CDR3 length is 14 residues. The CDR3 loop is CATKPGPSTDTQYF. The CDR3, as DNA: TGTGCCACAAAGCCGGGCCCTAGCACAGATACGCAGTATTTT.

This clone occurred a few times. The rearrangement joins TRBV18 to TRBJ1-2; D gene unclear. This CDR3 is 15 amino acids long. Trimming took 1 base from V and 4 from J, leaving 13 bases between them. The germline gives CDR1 KGHSH, CDR2 LQKENI. The CDR3 protein is CASSPLAETLYGYTF. The DNA of the CDR3 is TGTGCCAGCTCACCACTCGCAGAGACCCTCTATGGCTACACCTTC.

This chain uses TRBV30 with TRBJ2-5, with D possibly being TRBD1 or TRBD2 (5 bases each). Trimming shortened V by 0 bases and J by 5 bases, and 10 bases separated the two germline ends. CDR1 is GTSNPN and CDR2 is SVGIG in the germline V gene (reference sequence). The CDR3 length is 13 residues. The CDR3 DNA reads TGTGCCTGGAGTGTACACGGGACGGAGACCCAGTACTTC. Protein: CAWSVHGTETQYF.

The V gene is TRBV18, the J gene TRBJ1-4; 9 bases fit TRBD1. The V gene end was trimmed by 3 bases and the J gene end by 6 bases; junction bases not matched to a gene: 2. Germline V gene lookup returns CDR1 KGHSH and CDR2 LQKENI. The CDR3 runs to 14 residues. The CDR3 is CASSPWTGDEKLFF. The CDR3 bases are TGTGCCAGCTCACCCTGGACAGGGGATGAAAAACTGTTTTTT.

This chain uses TRBV19 with TRBJ1-2; tentatively, D is TRBD1 (5 bases). This CDR3 has 15 amino acids. The V end lost 5 bases, the J end lost 6 bases, and 19 bases lay between the germline ends. Germline CDR1 reads LNHDA; CDR2 reads SQIVND (reference sequence). CDR3 sequence: CASSPITGTPHGYTF. The CDR3 region has the DNA TGTGCCAGTAGTCCTATCACCGGGACCCCGCATGGCTACACCTTC.

V usage is TRBV5-1 and J usage is TRBJ2-7; the D gene is possibly TRBD2 (5 bases). V lost 0 bases and J lost 4, with 8 bases in between. The CDR3 has 13 amino acids. CDR1 SGHRS and CDR2 YFSETQ come from the germline V gene. In DNA, the CDR3 is TGCGCCAGCAGCTTGGGCTCGGGGTACGAGCAGTACTTC. Residues: CASSLGSGYEQYF.

The chain joins TRBV5-1 to TRBJ1-6, with D possibly TRBD1 on 6 matching bases. Germline V gene data show CDR1 as SGHRS and CDR2 as YFSETQ. V was cut by 0 bases and J by 11 bases, with 12 bases left in between. The CDR3 loop spans 14 amino acids. The CDR3 here is CASSLGQDVAPLHF. CDR3 DNA sequence: TGCGCCAGCAGCTTGGGACAGGATGTCGCACCCCTCCACTTT.

The chain has TRBV7-8 and TRBJ2-5, with 8 bases aligning to TRBD2. CDR3 size: 16 residues. CDR1 is SGHVS and CDR2 is FQNEAQ in the germline V gene. With V trimmed by 4 bases and J by 1 base, 8 bases remained unmatched. The CDR3 DNA reads as TGTGCCAGCAGCTCTACAGCGGGGGCTTTCCAAGAGACCCAGTACTTC. Translation: CASSSTAGAFQETQYF.

This clone was counted between two and nine times. The chain uses TRBV7-9 and TRBJ2-5; 9 bases map to TRBD1. Germline assignment: CDR1 SEHNR and CDR2 FQNEAQ (reference sequence). The CDR3 is 15 residues long. V shed 6 bases, J shed 0 bases, and the junction held 5 bases outside the gene matches. This CDR3 reads CASRGDRGYQETQYF. The CDR3 nucleotides are TGTGCCAGCAGGGGAGACAGGGGGTACCAAGAGACCCAGTACTTC.

This chain uses TRBV7-3 with TRBJ2-5, with D tentatively TRBD1 or TRBD2 (6 bases each). CDR3 size: 16 residues. Germline CDR1 SGHTA, CDR2 FQGTGA. V was cut by 0 bases and J by 1 base, with 12 bases left in between. CDR3 DNA: TGTGCCAGCAGCTTAACCGGGGGACATATCCAAGAGACCCAGTACTTC. Amino acid sequence: CASSLTGGHIQETQYF.

The chain is built from TRBV28 and TRBJ2-1; D may match TRBD1 or TRBD2 (7 bases each). This CDR3 region has 16 residues. CDR1 is MDHEN, CDR2 SYDVKM, per germline. V lost 4 bases and J 9 bases, leaving 22 bases between the germline ends. The CDR3 protein is CASSSPAGGESGEQFF. DNA of the CDR3: TGTGCCAGCAGTTCCCCGGCAGGGGGGGAGTCCGGTGAGCAGTTCTTC.

The chain recombines TRBV5-1 with TRBJ2-7, with D possibly TRBD1 on 6 matching bases. Trimming shortened V by 3 bases and J by 0 bases, and 10 bases separated the two germline ends. The CDR3 is made up of 14 amino acids. Germline V gene lookup returns CDR1 SGHRS and CDR2 YFSETQ. The CDR3 sequence: CASSSDSFSYEQYF. CDR3 DNA: TGCGCCAGCAGCTCGGACAGCTTCTCCTACGAGCAGTACTTC.

This sequence joins TRBV7-3 and TRBJ2-2; possibly TRBD1 or TRBD2 for D (5 bases each). Germline CDR1 is SGHTA and CDR2 is FQGTGA. The ends were cut back, 5 bases at V and 3 bases at J, with 16 bases in the middle. The CDR3 contains 16 residues. The CDR3 region is CASSLGLGDHTGELFF. The CDR3 nucleotides are TGTGCCAGCAGCCTCGGTCTCGGGGACCACACCGGGGAGCTGTTTTTT.

The gene calls are TRBV6-5 and TRBJ1-2; TRBD1 matches 11 bases. In germline, CDR1 is MNHEY, CDR2 SVGAGI. The trim removed 7 bases at V and 7 bases at J, leaving 5 bases unmatched. The CDR3 extends over 13 amino acids. Here the CDR3 reads CASTGTGGGGYTF. As DNA, the CDR3 is TGTGCCAGCACCGGGACAGGGGGTGGTGGCTACACCTTC.

The chain couples TRBV19 to TRBJ1-2, with D uncertain. The germline V gene encodes CDR1 LNHDA and CDR2 SQIVND (reference sequence). V gave up 6 bases and J gave up 0 bases, with 11 bases separating them. The CDR3 spans 14 residues. The CDR3 sequence: CASRPWSSNYGYTF. The DNA for the CDR3 is TGTGCCAGTAGGCCTTGGTCCTCTAACTATGGCTACACCTTC.

This chain's CDR3 is CASLSSGGARETQYF. As DNA, the CDR3 is TGTGCCAGTCTTTCTAGCGGGGGGGCCCGGGAGACCCAGTACTTC. The V call is TRBV7-2, the J call TRBJ2-5; 12 bases are shared with TRBD2. Germline V gene sequence: CDR1 SGHTA, CDR2 FQGNSA. The CDR3 has 15 residues. V was pared by 9 bases and J by 5 bases, with 10 bases of the junction left unmatched. The full variable domain, rest sourced from reference TRBV7-2 and TRBJ2-5, is GAGVSQSPSNKVTEKGKDVELRCDPISGHTALYWYRQSLGQGLEFLIYFQGNSAPDKSGLPSDRFSAERTGGSVSTLTIQRTQQEDSAVYLCASLSSGGARETQYFGPGTRLLVL.

The chain recombines TRBV6-5 with TRBJ2-5; D not certain. V was clipped by 7 bases and J by 5 bases, with 8 bases between them. There are 11 residues in the CDR3. Germline V lookup: CDR1 MNHEY, CDR2 SVGAGI. The CDR3 loop is CASTQRETQYF. The CDR3 DNA is TGTGCCAGCACCCAGCGTGAGACCCAGTACTTC.

The chain employs TRBV12-5 and TRBJ1-6; D may be TRBD1 (6 bases). The CDR3 is 15 amino acids. V lost 5 bases and J lost 2, with 10 bases in between. Germline CDR1 LGHNT, CDR2 FRNRAP. The CDR3 reads CASGARTAYNSPLHF. The CDR3, as DNA: TGTGCTAGTGGTGCACGGACAGCCTATAATTCACCCCTCCACTTT.

J is TRBJ2-1 and V is TRBV5-1, with 9 positions matching TRBD2. CDR3 length equals 15 residues. CDR1 and CDR2 (germline): SGHRS, YFSETQ. V lost 4 bases to trimming and J lost 5 bases; unmatched junction nucleotides: 7. The DNA of the CDR3 is TGCGCCAGCAGCCCCGGCCGACTAGCGGACAATGAGCAGTTCTTC. Its translation: CASSPGRLADNEQFF.

The chain joins TRBV25-1 to TRBJ2-1; D possibly corresponds to TRBD2 (5 bases). V was cut by 3 bases and J by 3 bases, with 6 bases left in between. The CDR3 is made up of 13 amino acids. CDR1 and CDR2 from the germline V gene are MGHDK and SYGVNS. CDR3 in amino acids: CASSEGDYNEQFF. CDR3 DNA: TGTGCCAGCAGTGAGGGAGACTACAATGAGCAGTTCTTC.

This chain links TRBV5-1 with TRBJ2-3; tentative D call: TRBD2 (6 bases). This CDR3 contains 13 residues. V was clipped by 4 bases and J by 9 bases, with 15 bases between them. The germline CDR1 and CDR2 sequences are SGHRS and YFSETQ. CDR3 sequence (DNA): TGCGCCAGCAGCCAACGGGAGTTCGAGACGCAGTATTTT. Translating it yields CASSQREFETQYF.

The CDR3 nucleotides read TGTGCCAGCAGCTTAAGCCCCCATGGCTACACCTTC. Its translation: CASSLSPHGYTF. The chain uses TRBV7-3 and TRBJ1-2; no reliable D call. V dropped 1 base and J dropped 6 bases, with 6 bases sitting between them. The CDR3 runs 12 residues. Germline V gene data show CDR1 as SGHTA and CDR2 as FQGTGA.

DNA of the CDR3: TGTGCCAGCAGCCCCGGGACAAGACTTTCTAACTATGGCTACACCTTC. This codes for CASSPGTRLSNYGYTF. The rearrangement joins TRBV7-2 to TRBJ1-2, with D perhaps matching TRBD1 (6 bases). The germline V and J ends were trimmed by 5 bases and 0 bases, with 16 bases remaining between them. Germline CDR1 is SGHTA and CDR2 is FQGNSA. The CDR3 has 16 residues. Full variable domain (outside the CDR3, taken from reference TRBV7-2 and TRBJ1-2): GAGVSQSPSNKVTEKGKDVELRCDPISGHTALYWYRQSLGQGLEFLIYFQGNSAPDKSGLPSDRFSAERTGGSVSTLTIQRTQQEDSAVYLCASSPGTRLSNYGYTFGSGTRLTVV.

In this sample, this clone turned up once. V and J are TRBV27 and TRBJ1-6, with 9 nucleotides matching TRBD1. Trimming cost V 6 bases and J 11 bases; bases outside gene matches: 5. CDR3 length: 13 amino acids. Per the germline V gene, CDR1 is MNHEY and CDR2 is SMNVEV (reference sequence). CDR3 sequence reads: CASRTGGRTPLHF. For the CDR3, the DNA is TGTGCCAGCAGAACAGGGGGCAGGACACCCCTCCACTTT.

The chain has TRBV7-2 and TRBJ2-3, with D perhaps matching TRBD2 (5 bases). This CDR3 has 14 residues. The germline V and J ends were trimmed by 1 base and 4 bases, with 9 bases remaining between them. Per the germline V gene, CDR1 is SGHTA and CDR2 is FQGNSA. DNA of the CDR3: TGTGCCAGCAGCTTAGTGGCGGGCCCAGATACGCAGTATTTT. Residues: CASSLVAGPDTQYF.

J is TRBJ2-7 and V is TRBV9; possibly TRBD1 for D (7 bases). The germline V and J ends were trimmed by 0 bases and 3 bases, with 13 bases remaining between them. The CDR3 extends over 15 amino acids. CDR1 is SGDLS and CDR2 is YYNGEE in the germline V gene. The CDR3 here is CASSVDPGGSYEQYF. CDR3 DNA: TGTGCCAGCAGCGTAGATCCAGGGGGGAGCTACGAGCAGTACTTC.

The rearrangement joins TRBV5-1 to TRBJ1-6, with 9 bases that match TRBD1. This CDR3 contains 15 residues. The J segment lost 7 bases and the V segment lost 5 bases, leaving 7 bases of the junction unmatched. Germline values: CDR1 SGHRS, CDR2 YFSETQ. The CDR3 DNA follows: TGCGCCAGCAGTCGAGGACAGGGGATGAATTCACCCCTCCACTTT. Its translation: CASSRGQGMNSPLHF.

J is TRBJ2-5 and V is TRBV7-2; D not resolved. This CDR3 is 14 amino acids long. V shed 2 bases and J shed 2 bases, with 9 bases lying between them. Germline V CDR1 and CDR2: SGHTA, FQGNSA. CDR3 protein: CASSLRSRQETQYF. As DNA, the CDR3 is TGTGCCAGCAGCTTAAGGTCGCGACAAGAGACCCAGTACTTC.

This sequence joins TRBV15 and TRBJ2-5, with TRBD2 identical over 9 bases. V lost 8 bases to trimming and J lost 0 bases; unmatched junction nucleotides: 7. Germline V CDR1 and CDR2: LNHNV, YYDKDF (reference sequence). This CDR3 spans 15 amino acids. In nucleotides, the CDR3 is TGTGCCACCGCCGGGCGGGGGGGGTACCAAGAGACCCAGTACTTC. The encoded protein is CATAGRGGYQETQYF.

The genes are TRBV7-3 and TRBJ1-3; D gene ambiguous. V dropped 5 bases and J dropped 3 bases, with 11 bases sitting between them. Per the germline V gene, CDR1 is SGHTA and CDR2 is FQGTGA. CDR3 length: 14 residues. Here the CDR3 DNA reads TGTGCCAGCAGCCCGCGCGTCGGTGGAAACACCATATATTTT. It is translated as CASSPRVGGNTIYF.

This chain connects TRBV19 to TRBJ1-3; 10 nucleotides agree with TRBD1. J lost 0 bases, V lost 5 bases, and 7 bases had no gene match. CDR3 size: 17 residues. CDR1 is LNHDA and CDR2 is SQIVND in the germline V gene (reference sequence). CDR3 in DNA: TGTGCCAGTAGTCTAAAGACAGGGGGCCCCTCTGGAAACACCATATATTTT. Translation: CASSLKTGGPSGNTIYF. The full variable domain, its missing parts supplied by reference TRBV19 and TRBJ1-3, is DGGITQSPKYLFRKEGQNVTLSCEQNLNHDAMYWYRQDPGQGLRLIYYSQIVNDFQKGDIAEGYSVSREKKESFPLTVTSAQKNPTAFYLCASSLKTGGPSGNTIYFGEGSWLTVV.